The entry that follows covers one T cell receptor beta chain sequence. The RNA input was roughly 0.45 to 1 ug, and it was reverse transcribed with random hexamers. TCRdb processed the immunoSEQ multiplex PCR reads anew with MiXCR; each CDR3 protein has one entry. The sample includes more than 85,000 distinct CDR3 sequences, around 97% seen only once; the top ten take about 0.1%. The data were taken from a study of CD8 T cells in Susac syndrome. The CDR3 contains 16 residues. Trimming left V 2 bases short and J 1 base short, with 9 bases between. Germline V gene lookup returns CDR1 MNHEY and CDR2 SVGAGI.

The specimen sequenced was CD4+ T cells from PBMCs. This chain joins TRBV6-5 and TRBJ2-6, with D possibly being TRBD2 (5 bases). The receptor's source is a human donor in good health. The DNA for the CDR3 is TGTGCCAGCAGTTACAGCCGGGGATCTGGGGCCAACGTCCTGACTTTC. It translates to CASSYSRGSGANVLTF.